This T cell receptor (beta chain) was sequenced during a study of OX40 agonist ivuxolimab in advanced cancers. Regarding the research as a whole: Ivuxolimab was an agonistic, fully human IgG2 monoclonal antibody directed against OX40 (CD134), a costimulatory receptor. Three dose-escalation patients achieved partial responses, one with hepatocellular carcinoma and two with cutaneous melanoma. Intravenous ivuxolimab was administered to patients every 2 weeks at six dose levels: 0.01, 0.1, 0.3, 1.5, 3 and 10 mg/kg. In the dose-escalation cohort, 65% to 90% of patients were male, and the mean age was around 60 years, with a range of about 20 to 90. Patients were allowed to have had prior anti-PD-1, anti-PD-L1 or anti-CTLA-4 therapy, and around 40% of the dose-escalation patients had previously received checkpoint inhibitors. The paper describes the monotherapy dose-escalation part (N of about 47 patients) of the phase I trial of ivuxolimab. The point of sequencing TCRbeta in the periphery was to test whether ivuxolimab changed TCR sequence diversity and drove clonal T-cell expansion. Among the roughly 52 dose-escalation patients, approximately 20 had hepatocellular carcinoma, 15 or so melanoma, 9 renal cell carcinoma and 9 head and neck cancer.

Overall study results and their limits: Low levels of normalized T-cell clonal expansion were also seen in some nonresponding patients. Partial responders in the 0.1-3.0 mg/kg groups had among the lowest normalized peripheral clonal expansion, especially among CD8+ T cells. Antigen specificity was not determined for the clonally expanded peripheral T cells. At doses from 0.1 to 3.0 mg/kg, clonal expansion was seen in both CD4+ and CD8+ blood T cells between baseline and week 6. After ivuxolimab, more expanded clones were found on average in CD8+ T cells than in CD4+ T cells.

Patients with autoimmune disease history or receiving systemic immunosuppression were excluded from the trial. Peripheral blood for TCR sequencing was collected from all dose cohorts at baseline, on cycle 4 day 1, and on cycle 7 day 1. The samples were drawn from a first-in-human, open-label, multicenter phase I dose-escalation trial of ivuxolimab. Adults with locally advanced or metastatic melanoma, renal cell carcinoma, hepatocellular carcinoma or head and neck squamous cell carcinoma were enrolled in the trial. Before TCR sequencing, CD4+ T cells and CD8+ T cells were sorted from peripheral blood as separate populations. Genomic DNA was extracted from sorted cells for sequencing of the TCRbeta CDR3 region. The immunoSEQ Assay was used for sequencing of TCRbeta CDR3 regions. TCRdb limited this immuneACCESS table to in-frame rearrangements with V and J called. A share of clones is missing; checked studies link under half to unresolved V genes, and the rest is unexplained. The sample table shows about 30,000 clones, and 84% are seen once. The ten largest make up 20% to 25% of the sample.

As regards this clone: Which antigen it targets is not known. Nothing much larger sits one base from this clone, and base qualities are not available.

The germline V gene (reference sequence) specifies MNHNY as CDR1 and SVGAGI as CDR2. The CDR3, from cysteine to phenylalanine, totals 13 residues. Only CDR3 DNA is held: 39 bases, read in frame from base 1. Trimming takes 2 bases from V and 4 bases from J, and the germline ends sit 6 bases apart. The source was CD4+ or CD8+ T cells sorted from blood, collected in a trial of the OX40 agonist ivuxolimab. The clonotype originates from an adult with an advanced solid tumor such as melanoma, head and neck, liver or kidney cancer. The chain joins TRBV6-6 to TRBJ2-4; the D gene cannot be named for sure. The sequenced DNA: TGTGCCAGCAGTTACACTGGGAAAAACATTCAGTACTTC. Its translation reads: CASSYTGKNIQYF.